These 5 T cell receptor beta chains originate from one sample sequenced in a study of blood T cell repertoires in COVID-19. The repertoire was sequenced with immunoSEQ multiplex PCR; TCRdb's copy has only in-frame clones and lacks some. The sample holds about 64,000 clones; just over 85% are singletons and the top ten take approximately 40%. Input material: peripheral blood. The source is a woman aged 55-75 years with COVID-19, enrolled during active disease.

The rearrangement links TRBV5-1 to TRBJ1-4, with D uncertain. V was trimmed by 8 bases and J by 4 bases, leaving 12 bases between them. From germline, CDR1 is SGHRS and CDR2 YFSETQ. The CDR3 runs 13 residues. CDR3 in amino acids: CASHSPLNEKLFF. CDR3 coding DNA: TGCGCCAGTCACTCTCCTCTTAATGAAAAACTGTTTTTT. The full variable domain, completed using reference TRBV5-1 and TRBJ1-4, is KAGVTQTPRYLIKTRGQQVTLSCSPISGHRSVSWYQQTPGQGLQFLFEYFSETQRNKGNFPGRFSGRQFSNSRSEMNVSTLELGDSALYLCASHSPLNEKLFFGSGTQLSVL.

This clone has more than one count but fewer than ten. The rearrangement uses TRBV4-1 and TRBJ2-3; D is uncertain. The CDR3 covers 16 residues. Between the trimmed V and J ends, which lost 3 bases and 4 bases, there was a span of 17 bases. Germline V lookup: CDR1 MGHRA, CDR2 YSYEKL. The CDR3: CASSHRAGQGSDTQYF. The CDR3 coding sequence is TGCGCCAGCAGCCATAGAGCAGGTCAAGGATCAGATACGCAGTATTTT.

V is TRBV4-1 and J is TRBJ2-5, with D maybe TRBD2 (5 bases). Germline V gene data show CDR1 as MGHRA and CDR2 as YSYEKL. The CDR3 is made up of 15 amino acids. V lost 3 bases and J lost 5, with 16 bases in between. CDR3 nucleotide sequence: TGCGCCAGCAGCCAGGGTCGGGGTCGGTTCGAGACCCAGTACTTC. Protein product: CASSQGRGRFETQYF.

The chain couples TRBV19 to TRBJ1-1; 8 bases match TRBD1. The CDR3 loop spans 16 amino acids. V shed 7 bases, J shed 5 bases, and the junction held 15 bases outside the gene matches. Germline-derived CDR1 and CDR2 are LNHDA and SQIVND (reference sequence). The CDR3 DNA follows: TGTGCCAGTAATGTCGGGCAGGGGGCAGGAATAACTGAAGCTTTCTTT. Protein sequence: CASNVGQGAGITEAFF.

CDR3 region: CAWSQDSGNTIYF. CDR3 DNA: TGTGCCTGGAGTCAGGACTCTGGAAACACCATATATTTT. The chain is built from TRBV30 and TRBJ1-3; D is undetermined. Trimming removed 2 bases at V and 0 bases at J, with 5 bases between. The CDR3 has 13 residues. The V gene's germline CDR1 is GTSNPN and CDR2 SVGIG (reference sequence). Full variable domain (outside the CDR3, taken from reference TRBV30 and TRBJ1-3): SQTIHQWPATLVQPVGSPLSLECTVEGTSNPNLYWYRQAAGRGLQLLFYSVGIGQISSEVPQNLSASRPQDRQFILSSKKLLLSDSGFYLCAWSQDSGNTIYFGEGSWLTVV.